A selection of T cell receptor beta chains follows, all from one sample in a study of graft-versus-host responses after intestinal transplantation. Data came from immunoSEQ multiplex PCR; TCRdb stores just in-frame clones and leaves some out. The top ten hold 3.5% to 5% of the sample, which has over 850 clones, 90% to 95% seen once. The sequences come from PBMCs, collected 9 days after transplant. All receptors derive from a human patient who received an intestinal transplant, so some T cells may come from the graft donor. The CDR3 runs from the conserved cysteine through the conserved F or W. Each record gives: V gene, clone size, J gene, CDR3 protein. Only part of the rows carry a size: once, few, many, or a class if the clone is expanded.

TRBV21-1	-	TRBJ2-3	CASSKVGGWDGSDTQYF
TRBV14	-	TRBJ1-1	CASSQDMLGDAFF
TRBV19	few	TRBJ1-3	CASNGFSGNTIYF
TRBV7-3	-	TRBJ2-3	CASSHPDDTDTQYF
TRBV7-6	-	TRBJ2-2	CASSPLDRGPNTGELFF
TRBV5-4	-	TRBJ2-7	CASSFPGEGIYEQYF
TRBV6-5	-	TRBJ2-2	CATIAGNTGELFF
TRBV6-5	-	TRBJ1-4	CASSYLDRGPDEKLFF
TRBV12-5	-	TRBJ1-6	CASGLVLTDNSPLHF
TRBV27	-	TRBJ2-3	CASSVSSTDTQYF
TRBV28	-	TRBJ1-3	CASSRQVTGSGNTIYF
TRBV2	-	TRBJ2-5	CASSDPSGGAVQETQYF
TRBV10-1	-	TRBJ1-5	CASSEGYNQPQHF